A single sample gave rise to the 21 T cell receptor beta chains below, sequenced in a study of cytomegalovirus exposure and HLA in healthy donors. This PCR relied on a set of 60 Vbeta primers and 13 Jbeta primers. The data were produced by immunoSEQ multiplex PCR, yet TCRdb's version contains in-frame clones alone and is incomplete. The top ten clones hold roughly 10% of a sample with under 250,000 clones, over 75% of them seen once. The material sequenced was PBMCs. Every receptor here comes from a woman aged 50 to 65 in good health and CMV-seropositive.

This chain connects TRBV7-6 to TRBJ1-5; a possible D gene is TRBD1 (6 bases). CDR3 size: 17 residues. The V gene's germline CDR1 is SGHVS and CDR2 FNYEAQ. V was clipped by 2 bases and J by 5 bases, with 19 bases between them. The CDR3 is CASSLNGGRTAYQPQHF. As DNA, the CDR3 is TGTGCCAGCAGCTTAAACGGGGGGCGGACAGCCTATCAGCCCCAGCATTTT.

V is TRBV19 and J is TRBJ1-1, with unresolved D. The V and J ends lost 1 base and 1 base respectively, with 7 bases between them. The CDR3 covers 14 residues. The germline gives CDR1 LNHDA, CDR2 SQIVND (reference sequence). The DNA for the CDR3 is TGTGCCAGTAGTATAGCACAGTCGAACACTGAAGCTTTCTTT. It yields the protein CASSIAQSNTEAFF.

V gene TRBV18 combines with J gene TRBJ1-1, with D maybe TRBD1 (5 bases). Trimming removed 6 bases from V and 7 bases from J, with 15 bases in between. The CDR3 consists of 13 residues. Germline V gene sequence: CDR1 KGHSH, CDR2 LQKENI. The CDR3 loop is CASSHGHEREAFF. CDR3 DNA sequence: TGTGCCAGCTCCCACGGACACGAACGTGAAGCTTTCTTT.

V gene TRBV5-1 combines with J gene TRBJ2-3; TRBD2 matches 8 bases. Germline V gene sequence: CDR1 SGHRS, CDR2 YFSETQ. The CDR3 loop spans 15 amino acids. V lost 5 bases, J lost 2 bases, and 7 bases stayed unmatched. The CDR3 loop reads CASSWGGGFTDTQYF. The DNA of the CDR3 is TGCGCCAGCAGTTGGGGCGGGGGGTTCACAGATACGCAGTATTTT.

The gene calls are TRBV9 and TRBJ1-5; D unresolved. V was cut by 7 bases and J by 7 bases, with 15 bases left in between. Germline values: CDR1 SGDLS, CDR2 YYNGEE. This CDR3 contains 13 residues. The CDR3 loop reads CASSVLGGQPQHF. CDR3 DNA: TGTGCCAGCTCCGTGCTGGGAGGACAGCCCCAGCATTTT. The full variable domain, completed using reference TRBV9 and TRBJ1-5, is DSGVTQTPKHLITATGQRVTLRCSPRSGDLSVYWYQQSLDQGLQFLIQYYNGEERAKGNILERFSAQQFPDLHSELNLSSLELGDSALYFCASSVLGGQPQHFGDGTRLSIL.

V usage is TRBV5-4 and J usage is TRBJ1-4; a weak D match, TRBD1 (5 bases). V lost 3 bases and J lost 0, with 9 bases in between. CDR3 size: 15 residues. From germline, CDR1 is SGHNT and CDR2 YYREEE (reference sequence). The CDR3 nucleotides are TGTGCCAGCAGCTCAAAAGGGGCAACTAATGAAAAACTGTTTTTT. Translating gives CASSSKGATNEKLFF.

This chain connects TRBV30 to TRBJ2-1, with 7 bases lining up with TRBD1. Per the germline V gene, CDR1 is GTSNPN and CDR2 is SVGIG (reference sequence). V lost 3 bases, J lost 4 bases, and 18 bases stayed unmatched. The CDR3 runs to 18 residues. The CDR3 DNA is TGTGCCTGGAGAGCTAGACAGGGCGCCGGTCCCCTGTACAATGAGCAGTTCTTC. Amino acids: CAWRARQGAGPLYNEQFF.

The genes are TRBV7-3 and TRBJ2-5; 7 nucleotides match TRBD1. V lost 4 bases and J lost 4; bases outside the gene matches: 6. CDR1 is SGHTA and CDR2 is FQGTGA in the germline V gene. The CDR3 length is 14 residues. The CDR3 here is CASSSTGSGETQYF. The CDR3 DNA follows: TGTGCCAGCAGCTCGACAGGGTCCGGAGAGACCCAGTACTTC.

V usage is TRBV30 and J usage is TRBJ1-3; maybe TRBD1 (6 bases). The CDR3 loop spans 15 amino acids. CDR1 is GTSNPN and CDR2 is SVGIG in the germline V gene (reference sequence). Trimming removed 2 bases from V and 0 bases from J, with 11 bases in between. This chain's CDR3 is CAWSLTGSSGNTIYF. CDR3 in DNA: TGTGCCTGGAGTCTCACAGGGAGCTCTGGAAACACCATATATTTT.

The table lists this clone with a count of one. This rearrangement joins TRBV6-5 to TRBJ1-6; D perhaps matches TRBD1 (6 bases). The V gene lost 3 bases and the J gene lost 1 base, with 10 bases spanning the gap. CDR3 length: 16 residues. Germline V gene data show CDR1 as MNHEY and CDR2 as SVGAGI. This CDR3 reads CASSYTGSSYNSPLHF. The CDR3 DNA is TGTGCCAGCAGTTATACAGGGAGTTCCTATAATTCACCCCTCCACTTT.

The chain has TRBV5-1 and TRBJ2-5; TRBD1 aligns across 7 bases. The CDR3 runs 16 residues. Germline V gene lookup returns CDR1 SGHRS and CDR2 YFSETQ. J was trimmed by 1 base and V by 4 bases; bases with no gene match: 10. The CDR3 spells CASSTYRGEGQETQYF. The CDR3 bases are TGCGCCAGCAGCACCTACAGGGGAGAGGGCCAAGAGACCCAGTACTTC. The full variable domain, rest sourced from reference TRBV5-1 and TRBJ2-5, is KAGVTQTPRYLIKTRGQQVTLSCSPISGHRSVSWYQQTPGQGLQFLFEYFSETQRNKGNFPGRFSGRQFSNSRSEMNVSTLELGDSALYLCASSTYRGEGQETQYFGPGTRLLVL.

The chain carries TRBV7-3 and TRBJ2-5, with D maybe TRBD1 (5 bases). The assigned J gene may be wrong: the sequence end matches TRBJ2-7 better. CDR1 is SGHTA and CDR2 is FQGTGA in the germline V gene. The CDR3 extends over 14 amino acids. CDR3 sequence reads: CASSLSAGFTEQYF. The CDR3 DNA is TGTGCCAGCAGCTTATCGGCAGGGTTTACCGAGCAGTACTTC.

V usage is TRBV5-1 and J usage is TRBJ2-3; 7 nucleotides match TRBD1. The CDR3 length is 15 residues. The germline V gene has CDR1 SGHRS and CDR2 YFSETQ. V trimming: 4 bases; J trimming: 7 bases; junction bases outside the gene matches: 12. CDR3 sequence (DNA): TGCGCCAGCAGCCCCAGGGGGTCCTCCCCTTATACGCAGTATTTT. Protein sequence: CASSPRGSSPYTQYF.

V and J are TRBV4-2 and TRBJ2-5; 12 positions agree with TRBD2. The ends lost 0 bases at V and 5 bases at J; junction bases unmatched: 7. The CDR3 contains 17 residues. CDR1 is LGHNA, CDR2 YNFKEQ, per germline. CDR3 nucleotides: TGTGCCAGCAGCCAAGAGCTGACTAGCGGGGGTATGGAGACCCAGTACTTC. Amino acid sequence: CASSQELTSGGMETQYF.

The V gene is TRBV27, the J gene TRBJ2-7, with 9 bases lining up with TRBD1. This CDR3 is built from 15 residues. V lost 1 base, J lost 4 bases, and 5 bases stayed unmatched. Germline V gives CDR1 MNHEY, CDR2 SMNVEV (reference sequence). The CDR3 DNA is TGTGCCAGCAGTTTATATTACAGGGGGCTATACGAGCAGTACTTC. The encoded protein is CASSLYYRGLYEQYF.

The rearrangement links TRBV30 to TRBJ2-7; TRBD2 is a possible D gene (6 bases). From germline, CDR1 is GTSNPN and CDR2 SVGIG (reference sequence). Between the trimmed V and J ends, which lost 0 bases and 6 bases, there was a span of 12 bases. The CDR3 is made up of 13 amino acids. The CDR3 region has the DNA TGTGCCTGGAGTGTCGGAGGGTTGGGCGAGCAGTACTTC. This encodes CAWSVGGLGEQYF.

CDR3 sequence (DNA): TGTGCCAGCTCACCGAGAACTAGCGGGGGTTTCAATGAGCAGTTCTTC. It is translated as CASSPRTSGGFNEQFF. The rearrangement links TRBV18 to TRBJ2-1; TRBD2 matches 11 bases. V dropped 3 bases and J dropped 6; count of bases not matched to a gene: 7. The CDR3 contains 16 residues. Germline V gene sequence: CDR1 KGHSH, CDR2 LQKENI.

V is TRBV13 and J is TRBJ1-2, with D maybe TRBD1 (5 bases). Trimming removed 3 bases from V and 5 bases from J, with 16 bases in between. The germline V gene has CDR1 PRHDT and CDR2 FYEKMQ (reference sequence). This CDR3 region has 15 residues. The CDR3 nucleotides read TGTGCCAGCAGCTTTGGCGGGGCCAGACCTTATGGCTACACCTTC. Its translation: CASSFGGARPYGYTF.

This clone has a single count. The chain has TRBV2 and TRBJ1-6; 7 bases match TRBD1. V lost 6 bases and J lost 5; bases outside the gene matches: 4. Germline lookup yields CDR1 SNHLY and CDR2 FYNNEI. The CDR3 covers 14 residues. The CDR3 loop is CASSDRVNNSPLHF. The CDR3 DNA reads TGTGCCAGCAGCGACAGGGTGAATAATTCACCCCTCCACTTT.

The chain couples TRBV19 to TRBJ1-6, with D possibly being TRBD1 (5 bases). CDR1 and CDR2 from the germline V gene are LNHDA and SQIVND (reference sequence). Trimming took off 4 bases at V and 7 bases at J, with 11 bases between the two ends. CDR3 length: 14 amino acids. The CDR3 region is CASSNGHHNSPLHF. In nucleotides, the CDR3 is TGTGCCAGTAGTAACGGACACCACAATTCACCCCTCCACTTT.

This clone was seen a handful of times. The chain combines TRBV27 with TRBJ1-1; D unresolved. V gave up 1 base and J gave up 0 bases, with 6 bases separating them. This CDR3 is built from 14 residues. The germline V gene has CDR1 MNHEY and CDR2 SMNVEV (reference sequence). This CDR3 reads CASSLYQVNTEAFF. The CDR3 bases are TGTGCCAGCAGTTTATACCAGGTGAACACTGAAGCTTTCTTT.